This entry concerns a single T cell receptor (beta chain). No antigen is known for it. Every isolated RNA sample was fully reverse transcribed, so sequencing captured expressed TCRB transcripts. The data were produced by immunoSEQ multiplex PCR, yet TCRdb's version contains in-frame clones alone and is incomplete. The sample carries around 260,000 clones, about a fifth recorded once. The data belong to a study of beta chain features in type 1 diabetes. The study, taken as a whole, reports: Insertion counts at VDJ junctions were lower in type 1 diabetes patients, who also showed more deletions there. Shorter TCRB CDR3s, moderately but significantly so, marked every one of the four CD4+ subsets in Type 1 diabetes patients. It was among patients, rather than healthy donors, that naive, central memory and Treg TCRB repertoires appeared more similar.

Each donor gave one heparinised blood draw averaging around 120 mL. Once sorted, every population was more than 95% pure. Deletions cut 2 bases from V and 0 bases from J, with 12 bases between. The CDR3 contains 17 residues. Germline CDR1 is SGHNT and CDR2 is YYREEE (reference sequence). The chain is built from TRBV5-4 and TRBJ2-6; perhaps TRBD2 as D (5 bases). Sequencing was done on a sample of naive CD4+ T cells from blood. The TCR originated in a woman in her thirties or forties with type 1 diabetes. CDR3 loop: CASSFGGSSSGANVLTF. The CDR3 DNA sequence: TGTGCCAGCAGCTTCGGAGGTTCGAGCTCTGGGGCCAACGTCCTGACTTTC.